One sample yielded the 27 T cell receptor beta chains listed below, sequenced in a study of beta chain features in type 1 diabetes. Reverse transcribing all isolated RNA meant expressed TCRB transcripts were sequenced. Produced via immunoSEQ multiplex PCR; TCRdb's table is partial and in-frame only. The table shows 350,000 or so clones, with roughly 21% occurring only once. Sample: naive CD4+ T cells from blood. These receptors were collected from a woman younger than 35 in good health.

CDR3 in amino acids: CASKLMREQYF. The CDR3 region has the DNA TGCGCCAGCAAGTTGATGCGCGAGCAGTACTTC. This chain joins TRBV5-1 and TRBJ2-7; unclear D gene. The CDR3 length is 11 residues. Looked up from germline, CDR1 is SGHRS and CDR2 is YFSETQ. Trimming removed 6 bases from V and 6 bases from J, with 10 bases in between.

J is TRBJ2-3 and V is TRBV4-1; D might be TRBD1 (6 bases). The length of the CDR3 is 12 residues. V lost 2 bases to trimming and J lost 6 bases, with 6 bases between them. CDR1 is MGHRA and CDR2 is YSYEKL in the germline V gene. The CDR3 region has the DNA TGCGCCAGCAGCCAAAGGGGGGATACGCAGTATTTT. It is translated as CASSQRGDTQYF.

A few counts support this clone. V is TRBV7-9 and J is TRBJ1-4; 11 bases agree with TRBD1. After removal of 0 bases from V and 5 bases from J, the junction contained 2 bases not matched to a gene. This CDR3 contains 16 residues. Germline values: CDR1 SEHNR, CDR2 FQNEAQ (reference sequence). In nucleotides, the CDR3 is TGTGCCAGCAGCTTAGCCTGGACAGGGGGCAATGAAAAACTGTTTTTT. Amino acid sequence: CASSLAWTGGNEKLFF.

This clone was seen more than once but under ten times. V is TRBV9 and J is TRBJ1-1; the D gene is possibly TRBD1 (6 bases). Trimming pared 4 bases from V and 3 bases from J, leaving 16 bases between. CDR1 and CDR2 (germline): SGDLS, YYNGEE. This CDR3 spans 15 amino acids. The CDR3 nucleotides are TGTGCCAGCAGCTCAACCGACAGGACCCACACTGAAGCTTTCTTT. Translating it yields CASSSTDRTHTEAFF.

The chain links TRBV29-1 to TRBJ1-4; tentatively, D is TRBD1 (5 bases). V lost 6 bases and J lost 0, with 14 bases in between. CDR3 length equals 15 residues. CDR1 is SQVTM, CDR2 ANQGSEA, per germline. DNA for the CDR3: TGCAGCGTCGTTGTACAGGCGGCAACTAATGAAAAACTGTTTTTT. It translates to CSVVVQAATNEKLFF.

This chain connects TRBV30 to TRBJ2-1; possible D gene TRBD2, 5 bases. Trimming took off 0 bases at V and 10 bases at J, with 10 bases between the two ends. CDR3 length: 12 amino acids. CDR1 is GTSNPN and CDR2 is SVGIG in the germline V gene (reference sequence). The CDR3 coding sequence is TGTGCCTGGAGTGTACTCGGCGGGGAGCAGTTCTTC. Protein sequence: CAWSVLGGEQFF.

The chain couples TRBV7-9 to TRBJ2-3; 7 nucleotides line up with TRBD2. The CDR3 spans 14 residues. V trimming: 5 bases; J trimming: 4 bases; junction bases outside the gene matches: 6. Germline V gene lookup returns CDR1 SEHNR and CDR2 FQNEAQ (reference sequence). CDR3 DNA sequence: TGTGCCAGCAGCGCCCGACTAGCATCAGATACGCAGTATTTT. This encodes CASSARLASDTQYF.

This clone has a handful of counts. V and J are TRBV5-1 and TRBJ2-7, with D possibly matching TRBD2 (5 bases). V was cut by 5 bases and J by 5 bases, with 14 bases left in between. Germline V CDR1 and CDR2: SGHRS, YFSETQ. The CDR3 extends over 13 amino acids. The CDR3 loop is CASSYGGANEQYF. In DNA form, the CDR3 reads TGCGCCAGCAGTTACGGAGGCGCCAACGAGCAGTACTTC.

The chain is built from TRBV7-2 and TRBJ1-2; maybe TRBD1 (6 bases). CDR1 and CDR2 from the germline V gene are SGHTA and FQGNSA. V shed 4 bases and J shed 0 bases, with 6 bases lying between them. The CDR3 has 13 amino acids. The CDR3 DNA reads TGTGCCAGCAGCTGGGACACTAACTATGGCTACACCTTC. This gives the protein CASSWDTNYGYTF.

This clone has only a few counts. CDR3 coding DNA: TGTGCCAGCAGCTTAACCCGGGACAGTTATAAAAACATTCAGTACTTC. Protein sequence: CASSLTRDSYKNIQYF. The chain joins TRBV7-3 to TRBJ2-4, with 7 nucleotides matching TRBD1. Germline CDR1 reads SGHTA; CDR2 reads FQGTGA. The length of the CDR3 is 16 residues. J was trimmed by 4 bases and V by 0 bases; bases with no gene match: 6.

This clone has just a few counts. The V gene is TRBV11-1, the J gene TRBJ2-1; 9 positions agree with TRBD2. The CDR3 length is 18 residues. Germline CDR1 and CDR2: SGHAT and FQDESV (reference sequence). The V and J ends lost 1 base and 0 bases, in that order; junction bases with no gene match: 7. CDR3 amino acids: CASSLGLAGSSSYNEQFF. CDR3 nucleotides: TGTGCCAGCAGCTTAGGTCTAGCGGGGAGTAGCTCCTACAATGAGCAGTTCTTC.

Concerning this clone: This specimen includes other DNA sequences encoding the same CDR3. CDR3 DNA sequence: TGCAGCGCCCCGGGACTAGCGGTATACAATGAGCAGTTCTTC. Amino acid sequence: CSAPGLAVYNEQFF. The chain is built from TRBV29-1 and TRBJ2-1; 11 positions match TRBD2. From germline, CDR1 is SQVTM and CDR2 ANQGSEA. This CDR3 contains 14 residues. V lost 7 bases and J lost 4; bases outside the gene matches: 6.

This clone has only one observation. The chain joins TRBV10-2 to TRBJ2-7; 7 bases are a match to TRBD1. This CDR3 has 14 amino acids. Germline V gene data show CDR1 as WSHSY and CDR2 as SAAADI. V trimming: 6 bases; J trimming: 2 bases; junction bases outside the gene matches: 7. The CDR3 loop is CASSPTGSPYEQYF. Here the CDR3 DNA reads TGCGCCAGCAGCCCGACAGGGAGTCCCTACGAGCAGTACTTC.

This clone was seen more than once but under ten times. J is TRBJ1-5 and V is TRBV19; no definite D call. Trimming took off 8 bases at V and 2 bases at J, with 16 bases between the two ends. The germline V gene encodes CDR1 LNHDA and CDR2 SQIVND (reference sequence). The CDR3 length is 15 residues. CDR3 DNA: TGTGCCAGTTGGGCGGGGAAGGATGGCAATCAGCCCCAGCATTTT. Translated, it gives CASWAGKDGNQPQHF. The whole variable domain, filled in from reference TRBV19 and TRBJ1-5, reads DGGITQSPKYLFRKEGQNVTLSCEQNLNHDAMYWYRQDPGQGLRLIYYSQIVNDFQKGDIAEGYSVSREKKESFPLTVTSAQKNPTAFYLCASWAGKDGNQPQHFGDGTRLSIL.

Regarding this clone: The sample has other DNA sequences that encode this CDR3 too. The V and J genes are TRBV5-1 and TRBJ2-2; tentative D call: TRBD1 (6 bases). The CDR3 covers 13 residues. Germline CDR1 SGHRS, CDR2 YFSETQ. V lost 3 bases and J lost 6, with 9 bases in between. The DNA of the CDR3 is TGCGCCAGCAGCTCACAGGGATCCGGGGAGCTGTTTTTT. It is translated as CASSSQGSGELFF.

In this sample, this clone turned up once. This chain uses TRBV7-2 with TRBJ2-5; no clear D. Germline CDR1 is SGHTA and CDR2 is FQGNSA. V was cut by 1 base and J by 5 bases, with 11 bases left in between. This CDR3 is built from 14 residues. CDR3 residues: CASSLGSGLETQYF. CDR3 DNA sequence: TGTGCCAGCAGCTTAGGGTCCGGGTTGGAGACCCAGTACTTC.

The rearrangement uses TRBV14 and TRBJ1-2; no definite D call. From germline, CDR1 is SGHDN and CDR2 FVKESK. The CDR3 is 15 residues long. Trimming removed 1 base from V and 4 bases from J, with 13 bases in between. The chain's CDR3 is CASSQVGPEGYGYTF. CDR3 DNA: TGTGCCAGCAGCCAAGTCGGTCCGGAGGGCTATGGCTACACCTTC.

This clone was recorded once. V usage is TRBV7-9 and J usage is TRBJ1-1; 10 nucleotides match TRBD1. Trimming cost V 3 bases and J 4 bases; bases outside gene matches: 11. The CDR3 contains 17 residues. From germline, CDR1 is SEHNR and CDR2 FQNEAQ (reference sequence). As DNA, the CDR3 is TGTGCCAGCAGCTTCAGGGGACAGGGGATCCTGGGCACTGAAGCTTTCTTT. Translation gives CASSFRGQGILGTEAFF.

The CDR3 region has the DNA TGTGCCAGCAGCGTAGGACAGGGATCGAATTCACCCCTCCACTTT. Translation: CASSVGQGSNSPLHF. The V call is TRBV9, the J call TRBJ1-6; 7 bases align to TRBD1. The CDR3 is made up of 15 amino acids. The V gene's germline CDR1 is SGDLS and CDR2 YYNGEE. V gave up 0 bases and J gave up 7 bases; unmatched junction bases: 4.

This sequence joins TRBV7-9 and TRBJ1-5, with no clear D. V dropped 5 bases and J dropped 4 bases, with 9 bases sitting between them. The V gene's germline CDR1 is SEHNR and CDR2 FQNEAQ (reference sequence). The CDR3 has 13 residues. CDR3 DNA: TGTGCCAGCAGCCCCGTTGAGAATCAGCCCCAGCATTTT. This encodes CASSPVENQPQHF.

The table lists this clone with a few counts. The genes are TRBV5-1 and TRBJ2-7; 10 nucleotides align to TRBD1. Germline lookup yields CDR1 SGHRS and CDR2 YFSETQ. The ends lost 4 bases at V and 2 bases at J; junction bases unmatched: 9. The CDR3 covers 16 residues. CDR3 region: CASSKGTGVSTYEQYF. The CDR3 DNA sequence: TGCGCCAGCAGCAAAGGGACAGGGGTTAGCACCTACGAGCAGTACTTC.

The genes are TRBV7-9 and TRBJ2-1, with 9 bases matching TRBD1. The CDR3 runs to 15 residues. V trimming: 5 bases; J trimming: 6 bases; junction bases outside the gene matches: 8. The germline V gene encodes CDR1 SEHNR and CDR2 FQNEAQ (reference sequence). CDR3 sequence reads: CASSLGQGFGNEQFF. CDR3 DNA sequence: TGTGCCAGCAGCCTCGGACAGGGGTTTGGCAATGAGCAGTTCTTC.

The V and J genes are TRBV2 and TRBJ1-1; D is undetermined. This CDR3 is built from 13 residues. V gave up 4 bases and J gave up 1 base, with 7 bases separating them. Germline V gene lookup returns CDR1 SNHLY and CDR2 FYNNEI. The CDR3 spells CASSAQENTEAFF. The CDR3 DNA reads as TGTGCCAGCAGTGCTCAGGAGAACACTGAAGCTTTCTTT. Complete variable domain (other parts from reference TRBV2 and TRBJ1-1): EPEVTQTPSHQVTQMGQEVILRCVPISNHLYFYWYRQILGQKVEFLVSFYNNEISEKSEIFDDQFSVERPDGSNFTLKIRSTKLEDSAMYFCASSAQENTEAFFGQGTRLTVV.

This clone was seen a few times. The sample carries other DNA sequences with the same CDR3. V gene TRBV4-3 combines with J gene TRBJ1-2, with a tentative D call TRBD1 (5 bases). V lost 0 bases to trimming and J lost 4 bases, with 9 bases between them. CDR1 is LGHNA, CDR2 YSLEER, per germline. CDR3 length: 14 amino acids. The CDR3 sequence is CASSQDRGAYGYTF. DNA for the CDR3: TGCGCCAGCAGCCAAGATCGCGGGGCCTATGGCTACACCTTC.

The chain joins TRBV11-1 to TRBJ2-5, with TRBD2 identical over 7 bases. The J segment lost 2 bases and the V segment lost 4 bases, leaving 4 bases of the junction unmatched. The CDR3 consists of 14 residues. The germline CDR1 and CDR2 sequences are SGHAT and FQDESV (reference sequence). CDR3 DNA sequence: TGTGCCAGCAGCTCCGGGAGGTCTCAAGAGACCCAGTACTTC. Amino acids: CASSSGRSQETQYF.

This chain connects TRBV2 to TRBJ1-2; 9 nucleotides line up with TRBD1. CDR1 and CDR2 (germline): SNHLY, FYNNEI. The CDR3 extends over 13 amino acids. V shed 6 bases and J 5 bases; nucleotides not matched to a gene: 4. This CDR3 is CASRETGGYGYTF. As DNA, the CDR3 is TGTGCCAGCAGAGAGACAGGGGGGTATGGCTACACCTTC.

V is TRBV18 and J is TRBJ1-1, with D perhaps TRBD1 (5 bases). V lost 6 bases and J lost 1, with 15 bases in between. The CDR3 length is 15 residues. Germline values: CDR1 KGHSH, CDR2 LQKENI. CDR3 nucleotides: TGTGCCAGCTCGCAACAGGAATCAGGGAACACTGAAGCTTTCTTT. It codes for CASSQQESGNTEAFF.